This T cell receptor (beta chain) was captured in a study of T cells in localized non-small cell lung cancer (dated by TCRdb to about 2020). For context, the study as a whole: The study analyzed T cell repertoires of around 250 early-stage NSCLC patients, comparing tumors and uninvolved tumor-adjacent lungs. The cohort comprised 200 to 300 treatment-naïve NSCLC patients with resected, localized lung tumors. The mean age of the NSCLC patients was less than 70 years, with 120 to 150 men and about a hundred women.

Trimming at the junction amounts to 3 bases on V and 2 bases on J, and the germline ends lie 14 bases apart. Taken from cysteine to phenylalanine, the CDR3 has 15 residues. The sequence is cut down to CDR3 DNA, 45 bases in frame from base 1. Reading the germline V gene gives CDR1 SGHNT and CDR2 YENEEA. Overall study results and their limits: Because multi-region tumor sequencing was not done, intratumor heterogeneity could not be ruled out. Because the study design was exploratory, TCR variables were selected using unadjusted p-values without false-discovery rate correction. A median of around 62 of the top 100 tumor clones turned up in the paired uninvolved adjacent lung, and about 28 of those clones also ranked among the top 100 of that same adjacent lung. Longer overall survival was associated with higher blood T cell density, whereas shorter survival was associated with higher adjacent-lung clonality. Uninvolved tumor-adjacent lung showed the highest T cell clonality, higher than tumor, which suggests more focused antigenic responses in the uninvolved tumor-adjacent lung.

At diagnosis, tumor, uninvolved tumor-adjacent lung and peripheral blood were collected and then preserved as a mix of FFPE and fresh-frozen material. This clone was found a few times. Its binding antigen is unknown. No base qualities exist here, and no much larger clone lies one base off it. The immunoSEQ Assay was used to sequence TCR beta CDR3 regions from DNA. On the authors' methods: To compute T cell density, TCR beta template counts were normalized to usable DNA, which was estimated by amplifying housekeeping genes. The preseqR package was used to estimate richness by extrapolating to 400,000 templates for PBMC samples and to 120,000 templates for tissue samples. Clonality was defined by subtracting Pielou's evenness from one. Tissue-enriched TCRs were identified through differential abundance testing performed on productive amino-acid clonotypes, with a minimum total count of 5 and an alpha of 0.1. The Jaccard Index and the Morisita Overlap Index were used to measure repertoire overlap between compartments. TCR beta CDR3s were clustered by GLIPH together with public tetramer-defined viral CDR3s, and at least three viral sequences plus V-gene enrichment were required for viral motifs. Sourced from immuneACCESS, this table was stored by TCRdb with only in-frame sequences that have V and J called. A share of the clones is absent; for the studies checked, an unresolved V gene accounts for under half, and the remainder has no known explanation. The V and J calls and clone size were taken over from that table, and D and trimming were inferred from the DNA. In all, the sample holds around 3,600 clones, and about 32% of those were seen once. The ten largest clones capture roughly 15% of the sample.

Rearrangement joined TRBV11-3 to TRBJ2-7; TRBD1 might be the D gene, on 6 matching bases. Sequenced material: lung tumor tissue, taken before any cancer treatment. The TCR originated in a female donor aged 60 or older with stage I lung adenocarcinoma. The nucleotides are TGTGCCAGCAGCTTCGGACAGAGGCCCCCCTACGAGCAGTACTTC. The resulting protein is CASSFGQRPPYEQYF.